These 14 T cell receptor beta chains share one sample of origin, sequenced in a study of OX40 agonist ivuxolimab in advanced cancers. TCRdb's table, derived via immunoSEQ multiplex PCR, lists solely in-frame clones and lacks some. The sample consists of about 80,000 clones, less than 90% of them appearing once. Sample: CD4+ or CD8+ T cells sorted from blood, taken in a trial of the OX40 agonist ivuxolimab. Every receptor here comes from an adult with an advanced solid tumor such as melanoma, head and neck, liver or kidney cancer.

The chain uses TRBV29-1 and TRBJ2-7; TRBD2 matches at 8 bases. CDR1 is SQVTM and CDR2 is ANQGSEA in the germline V gene. Trimming took 3 bases from V and 5 from J; bases not matched to a gene: 6. The CDR3 covers 13 residues. The CDR3 region is CSVEAGGFHEQYF. The CDR3 DNA is TGCAGCGTTGAGGCGGGAGGCTTCCACGAGCAGTACTTC.

V gene TRBV4-2 combines with J gene TRBJ2-5, with 12 bases lining up with TRBD2. The DNA end lines up better with TRBJ2-7; the J call may be wrong. The CDR3 is 15 amino acids. Germline values: CDR1 LGHNA, CDR2 YNFKEQ. CDR3 protein: CASSQETSGSDEQYF. In nucleotides, the CDR3 is TGTGCCAGCAGCCAGGAGACTAGCGGGAGCGACGAGCAGTACTTC.

The chain is built from TRBV19 and TRBJ1-1, with D unclear. The V gene lost 7 bases and the J gene lost 5 bases, with 20 bases spanning the gap. Germline loops: CDR1 LNHDA, CDR2 SQIVND (reference sequence). The CDR3 has 15 residues. The chain's CDR3 is CASTPRPRSGTEAFF. Here the CDR3 DNA reads TGTGCCAGTACCCCCCGGCCCCGAAGTGGGACTGAAGCTTTCTTT.

The CDR3, as DNA: TGTGCCAGCAGCTGGGTGACTAGCGGGAGGGCAGGTGAGCAGTTCTTC. This gives the protein CASSWVTSGRAGEQFF. This chain connects TRBV5-4 to TRBJ2-1, with 14 bases aligning to TRBD2. CDR1 is SGHNT and CDR2 is YYREEE in the germline V gene (reference sequence). The CDR3 is 16 residues long. J was trimmed by 9 bases and V by 3 bases; bases with no gene match: 8.

This clone has just one count. The chain carries TRBV30 and TRBJ2-3; 9 bases align to TRBD2. This CDR3 has 15 residues. Trimming cost V 3 bases and J 6 bases; bases outside gene matches: 10. The germline CDR1 and CDR2 sequences are GTSNPN and SVGIG (reference sequence). The DNA for the CDR3 is TGTGCCTGGAGGACCCGGGCTAGCGGGACCGATACGCAGTATTTT. Encoded protein: CAWRTRASGTDTQYF.

For the CDR3, the DNA is TGTGCCAGTAGTAGCCAAGGTCCAGATACGCAGTATTTT. Protein product: CASSSQGPDTQYF. This chain connects TRBV19 to TRBJ2-3; D not resolved. The CDR3 loop spans 13 amino acids. With 4 bases removed from V and 4 bases from J, the gap between germline ends came to 9 bases. From germline, CDR1 is LNHDA and CDR2 SQIVND (reference sequence).

The chain carries TRBV11-1 and TRBJ2-7; 7 nucleotides match TRBD2. Looked up from germline, CDR1 is SGHAT and CDR2 is FQDESV (reference sequence). The V gene end was trimmed by 6 bases and the J gene end by 3 bases; junction bases not matched to a gene: 8. The CDR3 loop spans 14 amino acids. The CDR3 loop is CASSSSGIGYEQYF. DNA of the CDR3: TGTGCCAGCAGTTCGAGCGGGATAGGCTACGAGCAGTACTTC.

V usage is TRBV6-5 and J usage is TRBJ2-5; possible D gene TRBD2, 6 bases. The germline CDR1 and CDR2 sequences are MNHEY and SVGAGI. Trimming removed 0 bases at V and 9 bases at J, with 11 bases between. This CDR3 has 13 residues. This CDR3 reads CASSYSEGQAQYF. The CDR3 bases are TGTGCCAGCAGTTACTCGGAGGGGCAGGCCCAGTACTTC.

This chain joins TRBV11-2 and TRBJ1-5; no clear D gene. CDR1 and CDR2 from the germline V gene are SGHAT and FQNNGV. V was pared by 5 bases and J by 5 bases, with 13 bases between. There are 14 residues in the CDR3. The CDR3 region has the DNA TGTGCCAGCAGCCCTACACGGATCGATCAGCCCCAGCATTTT. Amino acids: CASSPTRIDQPQHF.

The rearrangement uses TRBV9 and TRBJ2-1; D might be TRBD2 (6 bases). There are 14 residues in the CDR3. Germline lookup yields CDR1 SGDLS and CDR2 YYNGEE. Trimming removed 3 bases at V and 5 bases at J, with 12 bases between. CDR3 nucleotide sequence: TGTGCCAGCAGCGCCCCCCCGGGGGACAATGAGCAGTTCTTC. Its translation: CASSAPPGDNEQFF.

V is TRBV5-5 and J is TRBJ2-7; D not certain. The CDR3 spans 15 residues. Germline V gene sequence: CDR1 SGHKS, CDR2 YYEKEE (reference sequence). Trimming shortened V by 0 bases and J by 7 bases, and 17 bases separated the two germline ends. This CDR3 reads CASSLAAVGKGEQYF. In DNA form, the CDR3 reads TGTGCCAGCAGCTTGGCGGCAGTGGGGAAAGGGGAGCAGTACTTC.

The chain recombines TRBV11-2 with TRBJ2-1; TRBD2 matches at 11 bases. The CDR3 is 16 amino acids. Germline V gene lookup returns CDR1 SGHAT and CDR2 FQNNGV. V shed 1 base, J shed 5 bases, and the junction held 4 bases outside the gene matches. The CDR3: CASSLVGTSGNNEQFF. The CDR3 DNA sequence: TGTGCCAGCAGCTTAGTCGGGACTAGCGGTAACAATGAGCAGTTCTTC.

This chain links TRBV7-6 with TRBJ1-1; a weak D match, TRBD1 (6 bases). Germline loops: CDR1 SGHVS, CDR2 FNYEAQ. Trimming pared 5 bases from V and 0 bases from J, leaving 16 bases between. This CDR3 region has 16 residues. CDR3 DNA sequence: TGTGCCAGCAGCCAGGGGATTCGGAAAATGAACACTGAAGCTTTCTTT. Its translation is CASSQGIRKMNTEAFF.

This chain uses TRBV30 with TRBJ1-1; tentatively, D is TRBD1 (5 bases). The CDR3 has 15 residues. CDR1 and CDR2 from the germline V gene are GTSNPN and SVGIG (reference sequence). Deletions cut 0 bases from V and 2 bases from J, with 13 bases between. The CDR3 spells CAWSVRYRSNTEAFF. For the CDR3, the DNA is TGTGCCTGGAGTGTACGCTACAGGTCCAACACTGAAGCTTTCTTT. The whole variable domain, remainder taken from reference TRBV30 and TRBJ1-1, is SQTIHQWPATLVQPVGSPLSLECTVEGTSNPNLYWYRQAAGRGLQLLFYSVGIGQISSEVPQNLSASRPQDRQFILSSKKLLLSDSGFYLCAWSVRYRSNTEAFFGQGTRLTVV.